This T cell receptor (beta chain) stems from a study of cytomegalovirus exposure and HLA in healthy donors. The ends were cut back, 10 bases at V and 1 base at J, with 5 bases in the middle. The CDR3 has 11 amino acids. Germline V lookup: CDR1 MDHEN, CDR2 SYDVKM. PCR primers comprised 60 Vbeta and 13 Jbeta primers. Data came from immunoSEQ multiplex PCR; TCRdb stores just in-frame clones and leaves some out. The sample carries roughly 89,000 clones, 65% recorded once. V usage is TRBV28 and J usage is TRBJ1-5; D is uncertain. The source material was PBMCs. The TCR was taken from a woman between 45 and 65 years old in good health and CMV-seropositive. The chain's CDR3 is CATGSNQPQHF. CDR3 nucleotide sequence: TGTGCCACCGGGAGCAATCAGCCCCAGCATTTT. The full variable domain, completed using reference TRBV28 and TRBJ1-5, is DVKVTQSSRYLVKRTGEKVFLECVQDMDHENMFWYRQDPGLGLRLIYFSYDVKMKEKGDIPEGYSVSREKKERFSLILESASTNQTSMYLCATGSNQPQHFGDGTRLSIL.